This TCR beta chain was sequenced for a study of cytomegalovirus exposure and HLA in healthy donors. Notes on the study in general: One later analysis reportedly identified an Asian-associated ancestry cluster that showed fewer N-insertions than the roughly 600-donor mean.

Comments on this clone: What it binds is not known. The same CDR3 arises from other DNA sequences in this sample as well.

CDR1 is SGHNT, CDR2 YYREEE, per germline (reference sequence). V lost 0 bases to trimming and J lost 11 bases; unmatched junction nucleotides: 13. The CDR3 spans 15 residues. PCR was performed using 60 Vbeta and 13 Jbeta primers. TCRdb's copy holds only in-frame clones and misses some; the assay was immunoSEQ multiplex PCR. Of fewer than 250,000 clones detected, about three quarters appear once; the ten largest clones hold 0.9% to 1.2%. The chain carries TRBV5-4 and TRBJ1-2; 7 bases map to TRBD1. Sequencing input: PBMCs. This receptor was obtained from a middle-aged woman in good health and CMV-seronegative. The CDR3 loop is CASSLEMNRGSGYTF. The CDR3 DNA is TGTGCCAGCAGCTTGGAAATGAACAGGGGAAGTGGTTACACCTTC.